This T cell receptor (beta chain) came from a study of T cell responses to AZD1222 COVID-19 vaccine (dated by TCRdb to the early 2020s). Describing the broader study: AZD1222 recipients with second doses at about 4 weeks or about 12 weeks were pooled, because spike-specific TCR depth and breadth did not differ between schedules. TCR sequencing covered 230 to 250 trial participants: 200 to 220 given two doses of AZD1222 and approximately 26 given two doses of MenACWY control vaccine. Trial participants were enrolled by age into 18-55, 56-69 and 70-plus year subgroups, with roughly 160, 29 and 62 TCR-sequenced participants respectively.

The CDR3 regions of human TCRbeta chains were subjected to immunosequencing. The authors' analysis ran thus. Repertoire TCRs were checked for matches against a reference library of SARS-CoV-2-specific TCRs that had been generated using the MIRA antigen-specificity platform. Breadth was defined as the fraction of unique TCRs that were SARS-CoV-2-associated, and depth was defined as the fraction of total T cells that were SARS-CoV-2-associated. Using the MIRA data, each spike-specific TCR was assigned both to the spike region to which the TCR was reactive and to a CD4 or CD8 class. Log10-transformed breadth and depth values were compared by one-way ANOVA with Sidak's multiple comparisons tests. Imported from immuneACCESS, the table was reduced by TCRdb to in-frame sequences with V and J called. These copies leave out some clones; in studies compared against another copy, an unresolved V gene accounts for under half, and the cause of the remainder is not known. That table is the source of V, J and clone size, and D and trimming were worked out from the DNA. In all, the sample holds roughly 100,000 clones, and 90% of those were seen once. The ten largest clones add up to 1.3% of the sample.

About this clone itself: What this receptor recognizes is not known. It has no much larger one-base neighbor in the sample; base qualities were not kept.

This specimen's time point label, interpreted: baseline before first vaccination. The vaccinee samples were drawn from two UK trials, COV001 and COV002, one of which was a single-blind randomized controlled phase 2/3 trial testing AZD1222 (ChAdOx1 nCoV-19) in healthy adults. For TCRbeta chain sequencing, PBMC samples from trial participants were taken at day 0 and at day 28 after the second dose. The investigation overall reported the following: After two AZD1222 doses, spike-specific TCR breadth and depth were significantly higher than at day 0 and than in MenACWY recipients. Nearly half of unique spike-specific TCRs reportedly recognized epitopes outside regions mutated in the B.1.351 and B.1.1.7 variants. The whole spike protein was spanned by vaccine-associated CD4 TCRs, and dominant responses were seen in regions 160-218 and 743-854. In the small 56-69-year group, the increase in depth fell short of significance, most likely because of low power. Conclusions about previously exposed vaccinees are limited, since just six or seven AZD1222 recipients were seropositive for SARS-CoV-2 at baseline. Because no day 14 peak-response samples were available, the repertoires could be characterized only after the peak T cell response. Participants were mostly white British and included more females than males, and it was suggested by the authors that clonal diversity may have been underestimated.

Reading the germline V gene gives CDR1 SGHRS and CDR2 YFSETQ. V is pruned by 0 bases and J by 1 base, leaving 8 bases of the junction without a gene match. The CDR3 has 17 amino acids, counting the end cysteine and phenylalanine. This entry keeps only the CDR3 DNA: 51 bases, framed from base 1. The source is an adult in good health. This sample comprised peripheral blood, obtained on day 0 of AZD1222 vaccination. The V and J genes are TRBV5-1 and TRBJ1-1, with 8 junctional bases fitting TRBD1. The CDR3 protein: CASSLAFGQGQNTEAFF. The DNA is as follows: TGCGCCAGCAGCTTGGCCTTCGGACAGGGTCAGAACACTGAAGCTTTCTTT. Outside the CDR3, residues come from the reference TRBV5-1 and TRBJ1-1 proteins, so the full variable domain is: KAGVTQTPRYLIKTRGQQVTLSCSPISGHRSVSWYQQTPGQGLQFLFEYFSETQRNKGNFPGRFSGRQFSNSRSEMNVSTLELGDSALYLCASSLAFGQGQNTEAFFGQGTRLTVV.